A single sample is the source of the 15 T cell receptor beta chains below, sequenced in a study of shared clonotypes between healthy human individuals. In the naive CD8 group, cells lacked CD45RO and were positively selected for CCR7, so terminally differentiated effector memory CD45RA+ cells were left out. The protocol was immunoSEQ multiplex PCR, while the TCRdb copy is restricted to in-frame clones and leaves out a portion. The sample records about 2 million clones, around 96% being singletons. The sample taken for sequencing was naive CD8+ T cells sorted from blood. All receptors come from a man aged 18 to 29 in good health.

This clone has more than one count but fewer than ten. The CDR3 region has the DNA TGTGCCACGGGGGCAGGGGTTATGTACGAGCAGTACTTC. The encoded protein is CATGAGVMYEQYF. The chain is built from TRBV7-6 and TRBJ2-7, with D perhaps given as TRBD1 or TRBD2 (6 bases each). The CDR3 has 13 residues. Trimming left V 10 bases short and J 4 bases short, with 17 bases between. The germline V gene has CDR1 SGHVS and CDR2 FNYEAQ.

V is TRBV6-5 and J is TRBJ1-2; D is ambiguous. V was shortened by 4 bases and J by 8 bases, with 20 bases between the two germline ends. This CDR3 is 15 amino acids long. Looked up from germline, CDR1 is MNHEY and CDR2 is SVGAGI. CDR3 in DNA: TGTGCCAGCAGTTTCCTTGGCAGAACGGACTCCGGCTACACCTTC. Amino acids: CASSFLGRTDSGYTF.

The chain is built from TRBV6-5 and TRBJ2-3; perhaps TRBD2 as D (5 bases). Germline CDR1 MNHEY, CDR2 SVGAGI. V gave up 3 bases and J gave up 5 bases, with 9 bases separating them. The CDR3 extends over 13 amino acids. The CDR3 DNA is TGTGCCAGCAGTTATACGGAGGAAGATACGCAGTATTTT. Its translation: CASSYTEEDTQYF.

Turning to this clone: In the same sample, other DNA sequences code for this CDR3. This sequence joins TRBV29-1 and TRBJ2-3; D gene ambiguous. From germline, CDR1 is SQVTM and CDR2 ANQGSEA. The CDR3 is 12 residues long. V lost 0 bases and J lost 1, with 2 bases in between. CDR3 loop: CSVEEGTDTQYF. CDR3 in DNA: TGCAGCGTTGAAGAAGGCACAGATACGCAGTATTTT.

The chain employs TRBV7-6 and TRBJ2-7; possible D gene TRBD2, 5 bases. The germline V and J ends were trimmed by 8 bases and 2 bases, with 13 bases remaining between them. Germline CDR1 reads SGHVS; CDR2 reads FNYEAQ. CDR3 length equals 13 residues. CDR3 sequence (DNA): TGTGCCAGCTCTAGCACCGAAACCTACGAGCAGTACTTC. This sequence encodes CASSSTETYEQYF. The full variable domain, rest sourced from reference TRBV7-6 and TRBJ2-7, is GAGVSQSPRYKVTKRGQDVALRCDPISGHVSLYWYRQALGQGPEFLTYFNYEAQQDKSGLPNDRFSAERPEGSISTLTIQRTEQRDSAMYRCASSSTETYEQYFGPGTRLTVT.

The chain links TRBV7-8 to TRBJ1-2; 9 nucleotides agree with TRBD1. CDR3 length: 16 residues. After removal of 1 base from V and 7 bases from J, the junction contained 10 bases not matched to a gene. Germline V CDR1 and CDR2: SGHVS, FQNEAQ. The CDR3 DNA sequence: TGTGCCAGCAGCTTAGTAGGGGGGACAGGGTCGGGTGGCTACACCTTC. Translated: CASSLVGGTGSGGYTF.

This chain uses TRBV7-2 with TRBJ2-3; 10 bases fit TRBD2. V trimming: 4 bases; J trimming: 6 bases; junction bases outside the gene matches: 4. This CDR3 region has 14 residues. Per germline, CDR1 SGHTA and CDR2 FQGNSA. The CDR3 bases are TGTGCCAGCAGCTGGGGAGCGGGGGGGGATACGCAGTATTTT. Amino acids: CASSWGAGGDTQYF.

V usage is TRBV7-6 and J usage is TRBJ2-3; D is unclear. The V gene lost 4 bases and the J gene lost 0 bases, with 14 bases spanning the gap. The CDR3 has 16 amino acids. Germline V gene lookup returns CDR1 SGHVS and CDR2 FNYEAQ. The CDR3 protein is CASSSLSLGSTDTQYF. DNA for the CDR3: TGTGCCAGCAGCTCCCTTTCGTTGGGGAGCACAGATACGCAGTATTTT.

The chain couples TRBV4-1 to TRBJ2-7; D not certain. V lost 5 bases and J 2 bases, leaving 13 bases between the germline ends. Germline V gene data show CDR1 as MGHRA and CDR2 as YSYEKL. The CDR3 covers 14 residues. In DNA form, the CDR3 reads TGCGCCAGCAGCGACACAGTTCCAACCTACGAGCAGTACTTC. It yields the protein CASSDTVPTYEQYF.

The gene calls are TRBV29-1 and TRBJ2-3; 14 positions agree with TRBD2. The CDR3 runs to 16 residues. After removal of 6 bases from V and 5 bases from J, the junction contained 10 bases not matched to a gene. The germline V gene encodes CDR1 SQVTM and CDR2 ANQGSEA. CDR3 sequence reads: CSVSGTSGSLVDTQYF. The CDR3 coding sequence is TGCAGCGTGTCCGGGACTAGCGGGAGTCTTGTAGATACGCAGTATTTT.

Concerning this clone: Other nucleotide sequences in the sample specify the same CDR3. The chain couples TRBV4-1 to TRBJ2-1, with no clear D. Trimming removed 1 base from V and 8 bases from J, with 6 bases in between. CDR3 length: 12 residues. Per the germline V gene, CDR1 is MGHRA and CDR2 is YSYEKL. CDR3 bases: TGCGCCAGCAGCCAAGGGGCGGATGAGCAGTTCTTC. Protein: CASSQGADEQFF.

This chain uses TRBV7-9 with TRBJ2-5; TRBD2 matches 8 bases. Trimming cost V 6 bases and J 1 base; bases outside gene matches: 13. CDR3 length: 17 residues. Germline V gene data show CDR1 as SEHNR and CDR2 as FQNEAQ (reference sequence). CDR3 region: CASSYPPLAGFQETQYF. CDR3 nucleotides: TGTGCCAGCAGTTATCCCCCCTTAGCGGGATTCCAAGAGACCCAGTACTTC. Full variable domain (missing parts from reference TRBV7-9 and TRBJ2-5): DTGVSQNPRHKITKRGQNVTFRCDPISEHNRLYWYRQTLGQGPEFLTYFQNEAQLEKSRLLSDRFSAERPKGSFSTLEIQRTEQGDSAMYLCASSYPPLAGFQETQYFGPGTRLLVL.

The rearrangement uses TRBV7-8 and TRBJ2-1, with 13 positions matching TRBD2. The germline CDR1 and CDR2 sequences are SGHVS and FQNEAQ. Germline trimming cut 5 bases from V and 5 bases from J; bases unmatched to any gene: 12. This CDR3 region has 18 residues. The CDR3 reads CASSNRLAGGFSDNEQFF. The CDR3 DNA sequence: TGTGCCAGCAGCAACCGACTAGCGGGAGGATTTAGTGACAATGAGCAGTTCTTC. Complete variable domain (other parts from reference TRBV7-8 and TRBJ2-1): GAGVSQSPRYKVAKRGQDVALRCDPISGHVSLFWYQQALGQGPEFLTYFQNEAQLDKSGLPSDRFFAERPEGSVSTLKIQRTQQEDSAVYLCASSNRLAGGFSDNEQFFGPGTRLTVL.

Remarks on this clone: An end of the junction does not agree with germline; a read error may underlie this. The rearrangement uses TRBV4-1 and TRBJ1-1; 7 nucleotides agree with TRBD1. The CDR3 contains 16 residues. Germline loops: CDR1 MGHRA, CDR2 YSYEKL. In nucleotides, the CDR3 is TGCGCCAACAGCCATATTTCGGGACAGTTGAACACTGAAGCTTTCTTT. Its translation: CANSHISGQLNTEAFF.

The chain joins TRBV19 to TRBJ2-5, with D hard to call. V was clipped by 4 bases and J by 2 bases, with 17 bases between them. CDR1 and CDR2 from the germline V gene are LNHDA and SQIVND (reference sequence). This CDR3 region has 16 residues. CDR3 nucleotide sequence: TGTGCCAGTAGTACCAGACACGAGGAGATACAAGAGACCCAGTACTTC. This gives the protein CASSTRHEEIQETQYF.